Below, 3 T cell receptor beta chains from the same sample are listed, as sequenced in a study of blood T cell repertoires in COVID-19. Only in-frame clones appear in the TCRdb table, and some are missing; sequencing was by immunoSEQ multiplex PCR. The sample shows around 150,000 clones, around nine tenths of them seen only once. Material: peripheral blood. These receptor sequences come from a middle-aged woman with acute or convalescent COVID-19.

This chain joins TRBV7-2 and TRBJ2-5, with 7 bases fitting TRBD1. Germline V lookup: CDR1 SGHTA, CDR2 FQGNSA. The V and J ends lost 2 bases and 2 bases, in that order; junction bases with no gene match: 5. CDR3 size: 15 residues. CDR3 protein: CASSLTRDSQETQYF. The CDR3, as DNA: TGTGCCAGCAGCTTAACCCGGGACAGTCAAGAGACCCAGTACTTC.

This chain joins TRBV6-6 and TRBJ1-1, with D maybe TRBD1 (5 bases). CDR1 and CDR2 from the germline V gene are MNHNY and SVGAGI (reference sequence). With 6 bases removed from V and 12 bases from J, the gap between germline ends came to 17 bases. This CDR3 comprises 12 residues. The CDR3 DNA follows: TGTGCCAGCAGCCCAGGGCAAGGGGAATCTTTCTTT. It translates to CASSPGQGESFF.

The rearrangement links TRBV12-3 or TRBV12-4 to TRBJ2-5, with 7 bases matching TRBD1. V was pared by 5 bases and J by 4 bases, with 4 bases of the junction left unmatched. The CDR3 is 13 residues long. In DNA, the CDR3 is TGTGCCAGCAGTCTAGGGGGCGCAGAGACCCAGTACTTC. It translates to CASSLGGAETQYF.